Many counts were recorded for the clone carrying this TCR beta chain. TCRdb itself ran the 5' RACE reads through MiXCR, one entry per CDR3 protein. The sample lists about 53,000 distinct CDR3 sequences, around 3.6% occurring once. This sample was taken from a study of neurological immune-mediated disorders. Germline-derived CDR1 and CDR2 are DFQATT and SNEGSKA (reference sequence). The CDR3 contains 15 residues. Germline trimming cut 5 bases from V and 3 bases from J; bases unmatched to any gene: 10. Sample: PBMCs. The V gene is TRBV20-1, the J gene TRBJ2-1; 7 bases are a match to TRBD2. This sequence was found in a woman in her twenties or thirties with multiple sclerosis. Here the CDR3 reads CSAPHPSGVYNEQFF. CDR3 DNA: TGCAGTGCTCCGCACCCCAGCGGGGTCTACAATGAGCAGTTCTTC.